This T cell receptor beta chain was documented in a study of T cell repertoires in cytomegalovirus infection. This clonotype has only a few counts. Each CDR3 protein is one row after TCRdb ran MiXCR on the reads. The sample lists approximately 500,000 distinct CDR3 sequences, 11% occurring once. V lost 3 bases, J lost 1 base, and 10 bases lay in between. Per germline, CDR1 MDHEN and CDR2 SYDVKM. The CDR3 sequence is 16 residues long. The V call is TRBV28, the J call TRBJ2-6; the D gene is possibly TRBD1 (5 bases). This TCR was sampled from a human donor in good health (CMV status not recorded). Some clones in this sample may be carry-over from other donors' samples. Sequenced: PBMCs. The CDR3 DNA follows: TGTGCCAGCAGTTTTTCCAGGGTGTCTGGGGCCAACGTCCTGACTTTC. Protein product: CASSFSRVSGANVLTF.